In its sample, the clone carrying this T cell receptor (beta chain) was seen a few times. Its antigen remains unidentified. This specimen belongs to a study of T cell repertoires in cytomegalovirus infection. On the study more broadly: Public signatures in TCR beta pointed to CMV infection and matching HLA type. General study findings and limits: HLA-C-restricted CMV-specific TCR beta clonotypes prevailed in the ex vivo response. Public TCR beta family frequency separated CMV-and-HLA carriers, including in an independent cohort.

TCRdb re-called the reads with MiXCR, one entry per CDR3 protein. Among approximately 160,000 distinct CDR3 sequences listed, approximately 17% were seen once. J was trimmed by 9 bases and V by 2 bases; bases with no gene match: 5. The CDR3 extends over 14 amino acids. Per germline, CDR1 MNHEY and CDR2 SVGEGT. This chain joins TRBV6-2 or TRBV6-3 and TRBJ2-1, with 9 nucleotides matching TRBD2. The sequenced material came from CD8+ T cells from PBMCs. The TCR originated in a human donor in good health (CMV status not recorded). Some clones in this sample may be carry-over from other donors' samples. The CDR3 DNA is TGTGCCAGCAGTTACGCGCGGGGGGGCCTTGAGCAGTTCTTC. Amino acid sequence: CASSYARGGLEQFF.